This T cell receptor beta chain emerged from a study of T cell responses to AZD1222 COVID-19 vaccine. Whole-study results and caveats: Repertoire sampling happened only post peak T cell response.

TCRdb keeps only in-frame clones here, not all; method: immunoSEQ multiplex PCR. The sample consists of some 140,000 clones, around 90% of them appearing once. With V trimmed by 5 bases and J by 8 bases, 12 bases remained unmatched. CDR3 length: 15 residues. Germline CDR1 SNHLY, CDR2 FYNNEI. Points on this clone: Its antigen is not known.

This TCR derives from an adult in good health. Sequences were derived from peripheral blood, sampled on day 0 of AZD1222 vaccination. J is TRBJ1-1 and V is TRBV2; 9 bases are shared with TRBD1. The CDR3 sequence: CASSQNRGLGGEAFF. CDR3 nucleotides: TGTGCCAGCAGTCAAAACAGGGGGCTAGGCGGGGAAGCTTTCTTT. The whole variable domain, remainder taken from reference TRBV2 and TRBJ1-1, is EPEVTQTPSHQVTQMGQEVILRCVPISNHLYFYWYRQILGQKVEFLVSFYNNEISEKSEIFDDQFSVERPDGSNFTLKIRSTKLEDSAMYFCASSQNRGLGGEAFFGQGTRLTVV.